This T cell receptor (beta chain) was captured by sequencing in a study of T cell clonality in common variable immunodeficiency. Whole-study results and caveats: CVID subjects showed higher TCRbeta clonality than healthy controls. Shared TCRbeta clones were fewer between CVID subjects than controls.

Control and CVID samples contributed equal amounts of genomic DNA. Clones were sequenced by immunoSEQ multiplex PCR, and TCRdb holds only the in-frame ones, with some missing. This repertoire holds 50,000 or so clones, and none appear only once. This clone was seen a few times. The antigen is undetermined. The read comes to an end 3 residues before the CDR3 does, leaving the germline J gene to fill in the end. Blood samples were heparinized, about 5 to 8 ml per donor. V gave up 4 bases and J gave up 2 bases; unmatched junction bases: 6. The length of the CDR3 is 15 residues. Germline V gene lookup returns CDR1 DFQATT and CDR2 SNEGSKA (reference sequence).

Input material: peripheral blood mononuclear cells. The rearrangement uses TRBV20-1 and TRBJ2-1, with 9 bases fitting TRBD2. This clonotype was sampled from a person aged 18 to 75 in good health. CDR3 in amino acids: CSANPLAGAYNEQFF. Incomplete CDR3 DNA: TGCAGTGCTAATCCTTTAGCGGGGGCCTACAATGAG.